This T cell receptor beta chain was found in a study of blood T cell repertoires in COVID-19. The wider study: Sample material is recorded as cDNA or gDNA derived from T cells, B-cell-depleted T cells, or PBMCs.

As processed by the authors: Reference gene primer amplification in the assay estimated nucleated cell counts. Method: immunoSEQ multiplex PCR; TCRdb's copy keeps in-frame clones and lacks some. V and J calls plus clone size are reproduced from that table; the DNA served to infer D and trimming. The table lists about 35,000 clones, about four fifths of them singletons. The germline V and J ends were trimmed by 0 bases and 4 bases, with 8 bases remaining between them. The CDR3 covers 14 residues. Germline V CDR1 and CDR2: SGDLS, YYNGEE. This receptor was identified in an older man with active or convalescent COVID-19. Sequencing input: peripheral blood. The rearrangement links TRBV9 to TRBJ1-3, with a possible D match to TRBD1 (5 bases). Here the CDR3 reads CASSVAGSGNTIYF. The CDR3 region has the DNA TGTGCCAGCAGCGTAGCAGGGTCGGGAAACACCATATATTTT.